The 20 T cell receptor beta chains listed next were all sequenced from one sample in a study of identifying expanded T cells in peripheral blood. The protocol was immunoSEQ multiplex PCR, while the TCRdb copy is restricted to in-frame clones and leaves out a portion. Of tens of thousands of clones detected, just under 85% appear once; the ten largest clones hold about 20%. The sample was blood. The receptors stem from a person aged 18-69 years in good health.

This clone was counted only a few times. The chain employs TRBV6-5 and TRBJ2-7; TRBD1 matches 7 bases. CDR1 MNHEY and CDR2 SVGAGI come from the germline V gene. This CDR3 is 14 amino acids long. The J segment lost 2 bases and the V segment lost 8 bases, leaving 9 bases of the junction unmatched. The DNA for the CDR3 is TGTGCCAGCTCCCTAACCGGGACAGCCTACGAGCAGTACTTC. Protein: CASSLTGTAYEQYF.

This chain links TRBV19 with TRBJ2-1, with 10 positions matching TRBD1. V trimming: 4 bases; J trimming: 7 bases; junction bases outside the gene matches: 10. The CDR3 has 16 amino acids. Germline assignment: CDR1 LNHDA and CDR2 SQIVND (reference sequence). DNA for the CDR3: TGTGCCAGTAGTACTTCCGGGACAGGGGCCTGGAATGAGCAGTTCTTC. It encodes CASSTSGTGAWNEQFF.

This clone came up a few times. The genes are TRBV4-3 and TRBJ1-6, with D uncertain. Germline V gives CDR1 LGHNA, CDR2 YSLEER. Trimming removed 7 bases from V and 0 bases from J, with 13 bases in between. The CDR3 spans 16 residues. Written as DNA, the CDR3 is TGCGCCAGCAAGGACGCTCAGAGCTCCTATAATTCACCCCTCCACTTT. This sequence encodes CASKDAQSSYNSPLHF.

The rearrangement joins TRBV11-1 to TRBJ2-1; 10 positions match TRBD2. After removal of 1 base from V and 0 bases from J, the junction contained 3 bases not matched to a gene. This CDR3 is built from 17 residues. Germline CDR1 and CDR2: SGHAT and FQDESV (reference sequence). The CDR3 spells CASSLGASGGSYNEQFF. As DNA, the CDR3 is TGTGCCAGCAGCTTAGGGGCTAGCGGGGGCTCCTACAATGAGCAGTTCTTC. Based on the CDR3 plus reference TRBV11-1 and TRBJ2-1, the full variable domain is EAEVAQSPRYKITEKSQAVAFWCDPISGHATLYWYRQILGQGPELLVQFQDESVVDDSQLPKDRFSAERLKGVDSTLKIQPAELGDSAMYLCASSLGASGGSYNEQFFGPGTRLTVL.

This clone was seen more than once but under ten times. The chain couples TRBV15 to TRBJ2-1; D is unresolved. Per germline, CDR1 LNHNV and CDR2 YYDKDF (reference sequence). Trimming stripped 1 base from V and 4 bases from J, with 11 bases between. The CDR3 extends over 15 amino acids. The CDR3 is CATSRVAHEYNEQFF. The DNA for the CDR3 is TGTGCCACCAGCAGAGTGGCGCACGAGTACAATGAGCAGTTCTTC.

This clone was detected once. The rearrangement uses TRBV21-1 and TRBJ2-7. TRBV21-1 is reported as a pseudogene. The CDR3 totals 14 residues. The CDR3 region is CASSKEGTGYEQYF. For the CDR3, the DNA is TGTGCCAGCAGCAAAGAGGGAACTGGGTACGAGCAGTACTTC.

The chain couples TRBV19 to TRBJ1-1; 10 nucleotides line up with TRBD1. The V and J ends lost 6 bases and 3 bases, in that order; junction bases with no gene match: 7. CDR1 is LNHDA, CDR2 SQIVND, per germline (reference sequence). The CDR3 is 15 residues long. CDR3 bases: TGTGCCAGTAGCACGGGACAGGGGATTGACACTGAAGCTTTCTTT. This translates into CASSTGQGIDTEAFF.

The chain employs TRBV10-3 and TRBJ2-3; no reliable D call. Trimming took off 3 bases at V and 0 bases at J, with 10 bases between the two ends. The CDR3 totals 15 residues. CDR1 and CDR2 (germline): ENHRY, SYGVKD. The CDR3 coding sequence is TGTGCCATCAGTGATTCAGGACCGAGCACAGATACGCAGTATTTT. Residues: CAISDSGPSTDTQYF.

The chain combines TRBV2 with TRBJ1-5; weak D call: TRBD1 (6 bases). Trimming stripped 3 bases from V and 6 bases from J, with 12 bases between. Germline CDR1 reads SNHLY; CDR2 reads FYNNEI. The CDR3 is 14 residues long. CDR3 residues: CASSEGTSFQPQHF. CDR3 coding DNA: TGTGCCAGCAGTGAGGGGACATCTTTTCAGCCCCAGCATTTT.

The V call is TRBV28, the J call TRBJ2-3, with D maybe TRBD2 (5 bases). Germline CDR1 is MDHEN and CDR2 is SYDVKM. V was cut by 5 bases and J by 2 bases, with 17 bases left in between. This CDR3 is 16 amino acids long. The DNA of the CDR3 is TGTGCCAGCAGTCGACCCGGTGGGAGCAACACAGATACGCAGTATTTT. Translated: CASSRPGGSNTDTQYF.

This clone occurred once. The chain has TRBV15 and TRBJ2-5, with D perhaps TRBD1 (6 bases). Germline CDR1 is LNHNV and CDR2 is YYDKDF (reference sequence). The CDR3 loop spans 14 amino acids. V dropped 5 bases and J dropped 0 bases, with 10 bases sitting between them. DNA of the CDR3: TGTGCCACCAGCCCCGGGACACACCAAGAGACCCAGTACTTC. Translated, it gives CATSPGTHQETQYF.

CDR3 nucleotide sequence: TGTGCCAGCAGTTTATGGGGACAGGGAACCTCCGACACCGGGGAGCTGTTTTTT. Residues: CASSLWGQGTSDTGELFF. The chain has TRBV28 and TRBJ2-2; TRBD1 aligns across 9 bases. The CDR3 runs 18 residues. J gave up 3 bases and V 0 bases, and 8 bases lay outside the gene matches. Germline CDR1 is MDHEN and CDR2 is SYDVKM.

The chain's CDR3 is CASSQEGRGGGYTF. The CDR3 DNA is TGCGCCAGCAGCCAAGAGGGCAGGGGAGGGGGCTACACCTTC. The chain is built from TRBV4-3 and TRBJ1-2, with D possibly matching TRBD1 (6 bases). The germline V and J ends were trimmed by 0 bases and 8 bases, with 13 bases remaining between them. Germline V gene lookup returns CDR1 LGHNA and CDR2 YSLEER. CDR3 length: 14 amino acids.

A few counts support this clone. The chain is built from TRBV6-5 and TRBJ2-7; the match to TRBD2 covers 9 bases. Per the germline V gene, CDR1 is MNHEY and CDR2 is SVGAGI. The CDR3 loop spans 14 amino acids. V shed 6 bases and J 3 bases; nucleotides not matched to a gene: 6. DNA of the CDR3: TGTGCCAGCAGGAGAAGCGGGGGGAACTACGAGCAGTACTTC. Translation: CASRRSGGNYEQYF.

The genes are TRBV28 and TRBJ2-1, with 8 bases aligning to TRBD2. Trimming at V came to 6 bases and at J to 2 bases, leaving 9 bases not matched to a gene. The CDR3 is 16 residues long. Per germline, CDR1 MDHEN and CDR2 SYDVKM. CDR3 DNA sequence: TGTGCCAGCAGATCCCGGGGGGGCTTAGCCTACAATGAGCAGTTCTTC. Amino acids: CASRSRGGLAYNEQFF.

The chain is built from TRBV2 and TRBJ2-7; a possible D gene is TRBD1 (6 bases). In germline, CDR1 is SNHLY, CDR2 FYNNEI. The CDR3 extends over 15 amino acids. Trimming removed 6 bases from V and 0 bases from J, with 15 bases in between. CDR3 sequence (DNA): TGTGCCAGCAGCCTGACAGGTCAGAGCTCCTACGAGCAGTACTTC. Translating gives CASSLTGQSSYEQYF.

The chain uses TRBV4-1 and TRBJ2-1, with D tentatively TRBD2 (6 bases). V was shortened by 0 bases and J by 1 base, with 13 bases between the two germline ends. CDR1 and CDR2 (germline): MGHRA, YSYEKL. The CDR3 has 17 residues. The CDR3 nucleotides read TGCGCCAGCAGCCAAGAGAGAGGCCTAGCGTCCTACAATGAGCAGTTCTTC. Its translation: CASSQERGLASYNEQFF.

The chain links TRBV27 to TRBJ2-3, with no clear D. This CDR3 is 15 amino acids long. CDR1 and CDR2 (germline): MNHEY, SMNVEV (reference sequence). Trimming pared 0 bases from V and 4 bases from J, leaving 11 bases between. CDR3 nucleotides: TGTGCCAGCAGTTTATCCCAGTTTCCTGCAGATACGCAGTATTTT. It specifies CASSLSQFPADTQYF.

The rearrangement uses TRBV27 and TRBJ1-2; 8 nucleotides match TRBD1. Germline CDR1 MNHEY, CDR2 SMNVEV (reference sequence). The CDR3 has 13 amino acids. The V gene end was trimmed by 4 bases and the J gene end by 7 bases; junction bases not matched to a gene: 5. DNA of the CDR3: TGTGCCAGCAGTTCCGGACAGGGAGGTGGCTACACCTTC. Translated, it gives CASSSGQGGGYTF.

The CDR3 region has the DNA TGTGCCAGCTCATCAGGGGACTACACTGAAGCTTTCTTT. This translates into CASSSGDYTEAFF. V gene TRBV18 combines with J gene TRBJ1-1; TRBD1 is a possible D gene (6 bases). V lost 5 bases, J lost 3 bases, and 10 bases lay in between. The CDR3 has 13 amino acids. Germline V CDR1 and CDR2: KGHSH, LQKENI.